These 30 T cell receptor beta chains came from one sample sequenced in a study of T cell responses to AZD1222 COVID-19 vaccine. Assay: immunoSEQ multiplex PCR; the TCRdb copy retains only in-frame clones and omits some. The top ten hold 0.64% of the sample, which has 150,000 to 200,000 clones, about 95% seen once. Specimen: peripheral blood, collected on day 0 of AZD1222 vaccination. The receptors here all came from an adult in good health.

The gene calls are TRBV21-1 and TRBJ1-1. TRBV21-1 is marked as a pseudogene. This CDR3 has 16 residues. The CDR3 protein is CASSPRDRRGDTEAFF. CDR3 sequence (DNA): TGTGCCAGCAGCCCCCGGGACCGCCGAGGGGACACTGAAGCTTTCTTT.

This sequence joins TRBV6-5 and TRBJ1-2; 9 nucleotides agree with TRBD1. There are 15 residues in the CDR3. The junction had 5 bases not matched to a gene; V was cut back by 0 bases and J by 6 bases. CDR1 is MNHEY and CDR2 is SVGAGI in the germline V gene. DNA of the CDR3: TGTGCCAGCAGTTACTCCGGGACAGGGCAGGATGGCTACACCTTC. Its translation: CASSYSGTGQDGYTF.

J is TRBJ2-7 and V is TRBV6-5; 14 nucleotides line up with TRBD2. The CDR3 length is 15 residues. The trim removed 6 bases at V and 5 bases at J, leaving 6 bases unmatched. The germline V gene encodes CDR1 MNHEY and CDR2 SVGAGI. Written as DNA, the CDR3 is TGTGCCAGCAGAAGACTAGCGGGAGGGCAAAACGAGCAGTACTTC. Protein: CASRRLAGGQNEQYF.

The CDR3 DNA reads TGTGCCAGCAGCCGGAGTACTGGGGCCAACGTCCTGACTTTC. Translating it yields CASSRSTGANVLTF. The rearrangement uses TRBV3-1 (or the pseudogene TRBV3-2) and TRBJ2-6; D unresolved. CDR1 and CDR2 from the germline V gene are LGHDT and YNNKEL (reference sequence). V lost 4 bases, J lost 2 bases, and 6 bases lay in between. The CDR3 runs 14 residues.

This clone showed up just once. The rearrangement links TRBV27 to TRBJ2-7; D gene ambiguous. The CDR3 covers 14 residues. Germline V gene lookup returns CDR1 MNHEY and CDR2 SMNVEV (reference sequence). V was shortened by 2 bases and J by 1 base, with 9 bases between the two germline ends. Written as DNA, the CDR3 is TGTGCCAGCAGTTTAAGTGGCAGGTCCTACGAGCAGTACTTC. Its protein is CASSLSGRSYEQYF.

This chain joins TRBV15 and TRBJ1-1; D may be TRBD1 (6 bases). This CDR3 has 15 amino acids. The ends were cut back, 4 bases at V and 6 bases at J, with 18 bases in the middle. Looked up from germline, CDR1 is LNHNV and CDR2 is YYDKDF (reference sequence). The CDR3 protein is CATSTKGRGASEAFF. The CDR3 nucleotides are TGTGCCACCAGCACCAAGGGGCGGGGGGCCTCTGAAGCTTTCTTT.

V is TRBV5-1 and J is TRBJ2-1; D remains unclear. There are 12 residues in the CDR3. CDR1 and CDR2 (germline): SGHRS, YFSETQ. The ends were cut back, 4 bases at V and 9 bases at J, with 11 bases in the middle. CDR3 DNA: TGCGCCAGCAGCCATATATGGGGTGAGCAGTTCTTC. Protein sequence: CASSHIWGEQFF.

This chain joins TRBV4-1 and TRBJ2-7; 7 bases are shared with TRBD1. Unmatched junction bases numbered 12, after V lost 1 base and J lost 0 bases. This CDR3 contains 18 residues. The germline gives CDR1 MGHRA, CDR2 YSYEKL. In DNA, the CDR3 is TGCGCCAGCAGCCAAGTTCCATACCCCCCAGGGGGCTCCTACGAGCAGTACTTC. Protein sequence: CASSQVPYPPGGSYEQYF.

This rearrangement joins TRBV14 to TRBJ2-1, with D unresolved. Per the germline V gene, CDR1 is SGHDN and CDR2 is FVKESK. The CDR3 covers 15 residues. Deletions cut 0 bases from V and 6 bases from J, with 12 bases between. The CDR3 nucleotides read TGTGCCAGCAGCCAAGATGTAGTAGCACCCAATGAGCAGTTCTTC. Translated: CASSQDVVAPNEQFF.

This chain connects TRBV28 to TRBJ2-7; D might be TRBD2 (5 bases). V lost 8 bases to trimming and J lost 3 bases, with 11 bases between them. The CDR3 totals 12 residues. Germline V gene data show CDR1 as MDHEN and CDR2 as SYDVKM. The CDR3 DNA follows: TGTGCCAGCCAGCCAAGCGGCTACGAGCAGTACTTC. Protein product: CASQPSGYEQYF.

A single count supports this clone. The rearrangement joins TRBV11-3 to TRBJ2-1, with 9 bases fitting TRBD2. The ends lost 4 bases at V and 8 bases at J; junction bases unmatched: 6. Germline assignment: CDR1 SGHNT and CDR2 YENEEA. The CDR3 length is 14 residues. The CDR3: CASSSGTSRHEQFF. Written as DNA, the CDR3 is TGTGCCAGCAGCTCCGGGACTAGCAGGCATGAGCAGTTCTTC.

As concerns this clone: Other DNA sequences from this sample encode an identical CDR3 as well. The chain recombines TRBV28 with TRBJ1-2; D remains ambiguous. The ends were cut back, 5 bases at V and 3 bases at J, with 4 bases in the middle. Germline loops: CDR1 MDHEN, CDR2 SYDVKM. The CDR3 has 11 amino acids. This chain's CDR3 is CASSLDYGYTF. In DNA form, the CDR3 reads TGTGCCAGCAGTCTTGACTATGGCTACACCTTC.

The V and J genes are TRBV5-5 and TRBJ1-6; D not resolved. In germline, CDR1 is SGHKS, CDR2 YYEKEE (reference sequence). Deletions cut 6 bases from V and 5 bases from J, with 18 bases between. The CDR3 has 16 residues. The CDR3 reads CASTNLWAVDNSPLHF. The DNA for the CDR3 is TGTGCCAGCACGAATCTATGGGCAGTGGATAATTCACCCCTCCACTTT.

The V call is TRBV5-6, the J call TRBJ1-4; no firm D call. Looked up from germline, CDR1 is SGHDT and CDR2 is YYEEEE. This CDR3 region has 12 residues. Trimming removed 2 bases at V and 7 bases at J, with 6 bases between. In nucleotides, the CDR3 is TGTGCCAGCAGCTTCGGACTTGAAAAACTGTTTTTT. Translated, it gives CASSFGLEKLFF.

This clone appeared a single time. This chain uses TRBV6-5 with TRBJ2-7; 10 positions match TRBD1. Germline V lookup: CDR1 MNHEY, CDR2 SVGAGI. Losses at the gene ends were 3 bases for V and 7 bases for J; bases not matched to a gene: 9. This CDR3 is built from 15 residues. The CDR3 coding sequence is TGTGCCAGCAGTTATGATCGACAGGGGGCGGGTGAGCAGTACTTC. Residues: CASSYDRQGAGEQYF.

The V and J genes are TRBV27 and TRBJ1-5, with 9 bases aligning to TRBD1. This CDR3 is 17 amino acids long. With V trimmed by 6 bases and J by 6 bases, 15 bases remained unmatched. Germline CDR1 MNHEY, CDR2 SMNVEV (reference sequence). CDR3 coding DNA: TGTGCCAGCAGACCGACCGGGGACAGGGTGAGACTTCAGCCCCAGCATTTT. Its protein product is CASRPTGDRVRLQPQHF.

The chain combines TRBV28 with TRBJ2-7, with D perhaps TRBD2 (6 bases). V was clipped by 8 bases and J by 4 bases, with 9 bases between them. The germline V gene has CDR1 MDHEN and CDR2 SYDVKM. There are 11 residues in the CDR3. CDR3 coding DNA: TGTGCCAGCGCGGGGCTGTACGAGCAGTACTTC. Amino acid sequence: CASAGLYEQYF.

In regard to this clone: The germline gene is not matched at one end of the junction; a read error may be the cause. The chain combines TRBV7-8 with TRBJ2-1; 9 positions agree with TRBD1. Germline loops: CDR1 SGHVS, CDR2 FQNEAQ. The CDR3 runs 15 residues. For the CDR3, the DNA is TGTGCCAGCAGCGTAGCCGGGACAGGGTTTGATGAGCAGTTCTTC. Translated: CASSVAGTGFDEQFF.

J is TRBJ1-1 and V is TRBV5-1; TRBD1 agrees at 7 bases. Per germline, CDR1 SGHRS and CDR2 YFSETQ. Trimming removed 4 bases from V and 6 bases from J; junction bases left unmatched: 6. CDR3 size: 13 residues. CDR3 loop: CASSTTGVAEAFF. The CDR3 nucleotides read TGCGCCAGCAGCACCACAGGGGTCGCTGAAGCTTTCTTT.

Only one count was recorded for this clone. This chain joins TRBV5-1 and TRBJ2-1; TRBD2 agrees at 13 bases. There are 17 residues in the CDR3. Trimming removed 2 bases from V and 10 bases from J; junction bases left unmatched: 12. Germline V gene lookup returns CDR1 SGHRS and CDR2 YFSETQ. CDR3 sequence (DNA): TGCGCCAGCAGCTTTGGCCCCGGACTAGCGGGAGCAGGCGAGCAGTTCTTC. It specifies CASSFGPGLAGAGEQFF.

This clone was picked up one time. The gene calls are TRBV3-1 (or the pseudogene TRBV3-2) and TRBJ1-6; no definite D call. V was shortened by 4 bases and J by 12 bases, with 16 bases between the two germline ends. The CDR3 runs to 14 residues. Germline V gene lookup returns CDR1 LGHDT and CDR2 YNNKEL (reference sequence). The CDR3 DNA reads TGTGCCAGCAGCCCAGAGACTCGGGCCCAACCCCTCCACTTT. Amino acid sequence: CASSPETRAQPLHF.

The chain links TRBV7-3 to TRBJ2-6; D is possibly TRBD1 (5 bases). V lost 5 bases and J lost 4, with 12 bases in between. Germline lookup yields CDR1 SGHTA and CDR2 FQGTGA. The CDR3 runs to 15 residues. The CDR3 region has the DNA TGTGCCAGCAGCCTGCAGGGTACAGGGGCCAACGTCCTGACTTTC. Amino acids: CASSLQGTGANVLTF. The entire variable domain, with the rest obtained from reference TRBV7-3 and TRBJ2-6, is as follows: GAGVSQTPSNKVTEKGKYVELRCDPISGHTALYWYRQSLGQGPEFLIYFQGTGAADDSGLPNDRFFAVRPEGSVSTLKIQRTERGDSAVYLCASSLQGTGANVLTFGAGSRLTVL.

The genes are TRBV4-1 and TRBJ2-1; D is possibly TRBD1 or TRBD2 (6 bases each). CDR3 size: 17 residues. Trimming cost V 6 bases and J 7 bases, with 25 bases left between them. Germline CDR1 is MGHRA and CDR2 is YSYEKL. The CDR3 sequence: CASSPQGRGTMRNEQFF. CDR3 bases: TGCGCCAGCAGTCCCCAGGGGCGGGGTACAATGAGGAATGAGCAGTTCTTC.

This clone showed up just a few times. The chain carries TRBV30 and TRBJ1-5; 7 bases are a match to TRBD1. The CDR3 has 14 amino acids. Germline CDR1 GTSNPN, CDR2 SVGIG (reference sequence). Unmatched junction bases numbered 5, after V lost 4 bases and J lost 2 bases. CDR3 region: CAWKRTGRNQPQHF. The CDR3 nucleotides are TGTGCCTGGAAAAGGACAGGCCGCAATCAGCCCCAGCATTTT. The full variable domain, with the rest looked up from reference TRBV30 and TRBJ1-5, is SQTIHQWPATLVQPVGSPLSLECTVEGTSNPNLYWYRQAAGRGLQLLFYSVGIGQISSEVPQNLSASRPQDRQFILSSKKLLLSDSGFYLCAWKRTGRNQPQHFGDGTRLSIL.

The chain is built from TRBV7-9 and TRBJ1-1; 7 bases are a match to TRBD1. This CDR3 is built from 15 residues. Trimming cost V 4 bases and J 3 bases; bases outside gene matches: 8. Germline V gene data show CDR1 as SEHNR and CDR2 as FQNEAQ (reference sequence). The CDR3 loop reads CASSSLGQGDTEAFF. CDR3 nucleotide sequence: TGTGCCAGCAGCTCCCTGGGGCAGGGGGACACTGAAGCTTTCTTT. The whole variable domain, remainder taken from reference TRBV7-9 and TRBJ1-1, is DTGVSQNPRHKITKRGQNVTFRCDPISEHNRLYWYRQTLGQGPEFLTYFQNEAQLEKSRLLSDRFSAERPKGSFSTLEIQRTEQGDSAMYLCASSSLGQGDTEAFFGQGTRLTVV.

A single count supports this clone. The chain uses TRBV6-5 and TRBJ2-3; D is unresolved. V lost 0 bases and J 3 bases, leaving 7 bases between the germline ends. The CDR3 is 14 residues long. Germline V gene lookup returns CDR1 MNHEY and CDR2 SVGAGI. CDR3 sequence: CASSYSVATDTQYF. The CDR3 DNA follows: TGTGCCAGCAGTTACTCAGTAGCTACAGATACGCAGTATTTT.

This chain joins TRBV19 and TRBJ1-1; D is uncertain. The CDR3 has 14 amino acids. Germline lookup yields CDR1 LNHDA and CDR2 SQIVND (reference sequence). V was trimmed by 6 bases and J by 4 bases, leaving 15 bases between them. The CDR3 nucleotides are TGTGCCAGTAGCCCGATTGGGTCTCCCACTGAAGCTTTCTTT. It yields the protein CASSPIGSPTEAFF.

The rearrangement joins TRBV3-1 (or the pseudogene TRBV3-2) to TRBJ1-2, with 7 bases lining up with TRBD1. This CDR3 region has 13 residues. V lost 6 bases, J lost 5 bases, and 6 bases stayed unmatched. CDR1 LGHDT and CDR2 YNNKEL come from the germline V gene (reference sequence). Here the CDR3 DNA reads TGTGCCAGCAGTTCGACAGGGCCTTATGGCTACACCTTC. Residues: CASSSTGPYGYTF.

This clone was counted once. V is TRBV10-2 and J is TRBJ2-5; D may be TRBD2 (6 bases). CDR3 length: 13 amino acids. Germline V lookup: CDR1 WSHSY, CDR2 SAAADI. V shed 7 bases and J shed 9 bases, with 18 bases lying between them. The CDR3 region has the DNA TGCGCCAGCACTAGCGACAACCGGGGCGCCCAGTACTTC. Translated, it gives CASTSDNRGAQYF.

V and J are TRBV27 and TRBJ2-5, with TRBD1 matching 7 bases. The length of the CDR3 is 14 residues. Germline V gene sequence: CDR1 MNHEY, CDR2 SMNVEV (reference sequence). V lost 5 bases and J lost 2; bases outside the gene matches: 5. Written as DNA, the CDR3 is TGTGCCAGCAGTCTCCGGGACAGTCAAGAGACCCAGTACTTC. Protein sequence: CASSLRDSQETQYF.